The 7 T cell receptor beta chains below all came from one sample that was sequenced in a study of chemoradiotherapy in HPV16-positive cancers. Produced via immunoSEQ multiplex PCR; TCRdb's table is partial and in-frame only. The table records tens of thousands of clones, 88% of them present only once. Here the sequenced sample was blood, taken from a patient who underwent chemoradiotherapy. The receptors shown here come from a human donor with HPV-associated anogenital cancer.

Sample share makes this clone medium-sized (0.01 to 0.1%). The chain joins TRBV19 to TRBJ2-2; D might be TRBD1 or TRBD2, each matching 5 bases. Germline V CDR1 and CDR2: LNHDA, SQIVND (reference sequence). V was shortened by 5 bases and J by 0 bases, with 10 bases between the two germline ends. The CDR3 totals 15 residues. The CDR3 region has the DNA TGTGCCAGTAGTCTTGGGGGATCGAACACCGGGGAGCTGTTTTTT. The encoded protein is CASSLGGSNTGELFF.

The chain's CDR3 is CASTPSSSTDTQYF. Here the CDR3 DNA reads TGTGCCAGTACCCCCAGCAGTAGCACAGATACGCAGTATTTT. The rearrangement joins TRBV19 to TRBJ2-3; D remains unclear. The CDR3 is made up of 14 amino acids. Germline V gene data show CDR1 as LNHDA and CDR2 as SQIVND (reference sequence). The V and J ends lost 7 bases and 0 bases respectively, with 11 bases between them.

This clone was recorded once. CDR3 sequence: CASSFGGSRYNEQFF. The CDR3 DNA reads TGTGCCAGCAGTTTCGGCGGGAGTAGATACAATGAGCAGTTCTTC. The chain uses TRBV27 and TRBJ2-1, with 7 bases identical to TRBD2. This CDR3 has 15 amino acids. V shed 3 bases and J 4 bases; nucleotides not matched to a gene: 6. Per the germline V gene, CDR1 is MNHEY and CDR2 is SMNVEV (reference sequence).

Points on this clone: Other DNA sequences in the same sample also yield this CDR3. CDR3 sequence reads: CASSVGSQSYGYTF. CDR3 nucleotides: TGTGCCAGCAGCGTAGGTAGTCAGTCTTATGGCTACACCTTC. V gene TRBV9 combines with J gene TRBJ1-2; the D is unclear. CDR3 length: 14 residues. Germline assignment: CDR1 SGDLS and CDR2 YYNGEE. The V and J ends lost 0 bases and 5 bases respectively, with 11 bases between them.

The rearrangement uses TRBV4-1 and TRBJ1-5, with D possibly matching TRBD1 (5 bases). This CDR3 comprises 16 residues. V dropped 0 bases and J dropped 6 bases, with 15 bases sitting between them. Germline CDR1 reads MGHRA; CDR2 reads YSYEKL. DNA of the CDR3: TGCGCCAGCAGCCAAGATCCGGGACTTGGGAGTCAGCCCCAGCATTTT. It encodes CASSQDPGLGSQPQHF.

The rearrangement uses TRBV29-1 and TRBJ1-5, with 7 bases lining up with TRBD1. The V segment lost 6 bases and the J segment 2 bases; nucleotides outside the gene matches: 7. The germline V gene encodes CDR1 SQVTM and CDR2 ANQGSEA. CDR3 length: 14 amino acids. The CDR3 DNA sequence: TGCAGCGTCCTCACAGGGGCAGGCAATCAGCCCCAGCATTTT. Translated, it gives CSVLTGAGNQPQHF.

The chain combines TRBV6-6 with TRBJ1-5; 7 bases match TRBD1. The CDR3 length is 13 residues. From germline, CDR1 is MNHNY and CDR2 SVGAGI (reference sequence). J was trimmed by 11 bases and V by 6 bases; bases with no gene match: 10. The CDR3 DNA is TGTGCCAGCAGCATGGACAGGTCGAAGGCCCAGCATTTT. Residues: CASSMDRSKAQHF.